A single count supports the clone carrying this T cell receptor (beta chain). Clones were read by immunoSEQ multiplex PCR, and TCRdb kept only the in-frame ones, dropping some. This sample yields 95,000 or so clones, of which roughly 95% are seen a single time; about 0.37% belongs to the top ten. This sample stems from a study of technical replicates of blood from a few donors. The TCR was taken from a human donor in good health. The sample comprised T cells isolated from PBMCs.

Written as DNA, the CDR3 is TGTGCCAGTAGTGTAACACCGGGACAGGGTGAAGAGACCCAGTACTTC. Its translation is CASSVTPGQGEETQYF. The gene calls are TRBV19 and TRBJ2-5; 9 bases agree with TRBD1. The CDR3 sequence is 16 residues long. Germline CDR1 and CDR2: LNHDA and SQIVND (reference sequence). The V and J ends lost 5 bases and 3 bases, in that order; junction bases with no gene match: 10.